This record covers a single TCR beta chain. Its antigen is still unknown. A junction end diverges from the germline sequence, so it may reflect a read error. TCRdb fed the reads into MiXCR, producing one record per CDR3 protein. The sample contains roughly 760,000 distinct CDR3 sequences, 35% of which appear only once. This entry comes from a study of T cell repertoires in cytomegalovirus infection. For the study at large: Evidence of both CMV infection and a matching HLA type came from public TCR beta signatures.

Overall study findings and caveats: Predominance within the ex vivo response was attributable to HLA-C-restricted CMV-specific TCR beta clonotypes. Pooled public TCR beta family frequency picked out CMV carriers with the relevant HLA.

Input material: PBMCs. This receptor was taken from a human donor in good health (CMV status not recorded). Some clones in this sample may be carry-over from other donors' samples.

CDR3 sequence (DNA): TGCAGTGCTCCATTGCGGGGTACGGTCCGGGATCTGTTTTTT. It codes for CSAPLRGTVRDLFF. V gene TRBV20-1 combines with J gene TRBJ2-2, with D perhaps TRBD2 (6 bases). Germline V gene sequence: CDR1 DFQATT, CDR2 SNEGSKA (reference sequence). This CDR3 has 14 residues.